This entry features one T cell receptor beta chain sequence. Its target is unknown. These data come from a study of vaccination and CD4 T cells after COVID-19. Looking at the study overall: Following dose two, a median about 72 days (range 14 to 241) passed before post-vaccine samples were taken.

The treatment is: roughly 11-day PBMC culture with coronavirus spike peptide pools or control peptides (ViraFEST assay). The CDR3 runs 18 residues. V lost 0 bases to trimming and J lost 7 bases; unmatched junction nucleotides: 7. The germline gives CDR1 MNHEY, CDR2 SVGAGI. An Oncomine TCR Beta short-read assay was used to sequence the DNA from cultured CD4+ T cells. It was from cultured CD4+ T cells that genomic DNA was extracted. TCRdb processed the PCR reads anew with MiXCR; each CDR3 protein has one entry. The sample lists around 12,000 distinct CDR3 sequences; approximately 60% were seen once. This TCR was sampled from a human donor who had recovered from COVID-19. The genes are TRBV6-5 and TRBJ2-2, with 14 positions matching TRBD2. The specimen was CD4+ T cells from blood, cultured in vitro. The CDR3 spells CASSYSSGLAGVDGELFF. DNA for the CDR3: TGTGCCAGCAGTTACTCATCGGGACTAGCGGGAGTTGACGGGGAGCTGTTTTTT.